A single count supports the clone carrying this T cell receptor (beta chain). CDR1 and CDR2 from the germline V gene are MDHEN and SYDVKM. The CDR3 totals 18 residues. The trim removed 2 bases at V and 7 bases at J, leaving 13 bases unmatched. Individuals drawn from approximately 26 US areas were about 18 to 95 years old. Cohort assignment relied on participant-reported clinical history. The source of the sample is a study of blood T cell repertoires in COVID-19. The wider study: Sites in the United States, Italy and Spain provided acute and convalescent COVID-19 samples.

Libraries were prepared by immunoSEQ multiplex PCR; TCRdb keeps only in-frame clonotypes and omits some of them. The data show about 260,000 clones, with 84% seen just once and 4.1% held by the top ten. Sample: PBMCs or T cells enriched from blood (not recorded which). The clonotype was recovered from a man aged 25-40 years with acute COVID-19. This chain joins TRBV28 and TRBJ1-6, with 8 positions matching TRBD1. CDR3 in amino acids: CASSLLGGGAGGNSPLHF. CDR3 nucleotides: TGTGCCAGCAGTTTACTGGGCGGAGGGGCAGGGGGCAATTCACCCCTCCACTTT.